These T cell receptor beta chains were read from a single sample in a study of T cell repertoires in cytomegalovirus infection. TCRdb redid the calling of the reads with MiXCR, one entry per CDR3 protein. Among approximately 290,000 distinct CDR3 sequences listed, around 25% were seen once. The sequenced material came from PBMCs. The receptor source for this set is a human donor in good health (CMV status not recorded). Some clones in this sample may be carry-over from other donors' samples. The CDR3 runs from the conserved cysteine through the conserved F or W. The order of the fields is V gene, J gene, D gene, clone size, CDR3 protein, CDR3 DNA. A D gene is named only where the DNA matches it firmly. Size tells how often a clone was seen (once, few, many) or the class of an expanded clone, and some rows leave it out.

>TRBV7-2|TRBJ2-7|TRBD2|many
CASSRVRETSYEQYF
TGTGCCAGCAGCCGAGTGCGGGAGACCTCCTACGAGCAGTACTTC
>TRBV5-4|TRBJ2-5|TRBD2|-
CASSQSSGSRETQYF
TGTGCCAGCAGCCAGTCTAGCGGGAGCCGGGAGACCCAGTACTTC
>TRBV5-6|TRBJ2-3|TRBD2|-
CASTMGGRADTQYF
TGTGCCAGCACCATGGGGGGGAGGGCAGATACGCAGTATTTT
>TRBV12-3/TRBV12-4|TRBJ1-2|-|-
CASSSEGGYGYTF
TGTGCCAGCAGTTCCGAGGGCGGCTATGGCTACACCTTC
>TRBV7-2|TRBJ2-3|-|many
CASSLARGPSATQYF
TGTGCCAGCAGCTTAGCGCGGGGGCCTTCAGCTACGCAGTATTTT
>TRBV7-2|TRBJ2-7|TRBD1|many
CASSSGQGISYEQYF
TGTGCCAGCAGCTCCGGACAGGGGATATCCTACGAGCAGTACTTC
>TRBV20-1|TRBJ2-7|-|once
CSALATIGRSYEQYF
TGCAGTGCGCTTGCCACTATCGGGAGAAGCTACGAGCAGTACTTC
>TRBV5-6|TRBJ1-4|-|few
CASSLARERANEKLFF
TGTGCCAGCAGCTTGGCCCGTGAACGCGCTAATGAAAAACTGTTTTTT
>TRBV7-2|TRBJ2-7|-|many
CASSLDPSYEQYF
TGTGCCAGCAGCTTAGACCCGTCCTACGAGCAGTACTTC
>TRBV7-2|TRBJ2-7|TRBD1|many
CASSSPSTLTNSGQQYEQYF
TGTGCCAGCAGCTCCCCATCAACGCTCACTAATTCGGGACAGCAATACGAGCAGTACTTC
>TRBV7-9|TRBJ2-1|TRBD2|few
CASSEGTSTNEQFF
TGTGCCAGCAGCGAGGGGACTAGCACCAATGAGCAGTTCTTC
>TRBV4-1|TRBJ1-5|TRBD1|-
CASSQGTGGGGNQPQHF
TGCGCCAGCAGCCAAGGGACAGGGGGCGGGGGCAATCAGCCCCAGCATTTT
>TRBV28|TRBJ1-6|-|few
CASSLFRYNSPLHF
TGTGCCAGCAGTTTGTTCCGGTATAATTCACCCCTCCACTTT
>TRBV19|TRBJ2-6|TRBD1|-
CVSGGTGLGANVLTF
TGTGTCAGTGGGGGGACAGGGTTGGGGGCCAACGTCCTGACTTTC
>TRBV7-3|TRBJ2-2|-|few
CASSSVAGELFF
TGTGCCAGCAGCTCCGTGGCCGGGGAGCTGTTTTTT
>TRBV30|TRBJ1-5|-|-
CAWSVESGGDQPQHF
TGTGCCTGGAGTGTAGAGAGTGGGGGAGATCAGCCCCAGCATTTT
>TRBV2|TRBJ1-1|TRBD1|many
CASRAGQNIQEAFF
TGTGCCAGCAGAGCGGGACAGAACATCCAAGAAGCTTTCTTT
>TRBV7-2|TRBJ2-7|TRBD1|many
CASRQSGTGGEQYF
TGTGCCAGCAGACAATCCGGGACAGGCGGCGAGCAGTACTTC
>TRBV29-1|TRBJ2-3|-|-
CSISAGDTQYF
TGCAGCATTTCCGCCGGGGATACGCAGTATTTT
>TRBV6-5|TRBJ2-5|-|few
CASSYGGAGETQYF
TGTGCCAGCAGTTACGGGGGGGCAGGAGAGACCCAGTACTTC
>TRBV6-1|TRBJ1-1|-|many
CASSPRTALNTEAFF
TGTGCCAGCAGCCCGAGGACGGCTTTGAACACTGAAGCTTTCTTT
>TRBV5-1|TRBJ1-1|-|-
CASSLEGDGTEAFF
TGCGCCAGCAGCTTGGAGGGGGATGGAACTGAAGCTTTCTTT
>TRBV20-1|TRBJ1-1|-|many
CSARDPRDWEAFF
TGCAGTGCTAGAGATCCCCGCGATTGGGAAGCTTTCTTT
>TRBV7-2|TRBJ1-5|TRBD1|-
CASSLGPGQPPQPQHF
TGTGCCAGCAGCTTAGGGCCGGGACAGCCGCCGCAGCCCCAGCATTTT
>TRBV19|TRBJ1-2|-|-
CASSIVSGGQGLYGYTF
TGTGCCAGTAGTATTGTCAGCGGAGGCCAAGGGCTCTATGGCTACACCTTC
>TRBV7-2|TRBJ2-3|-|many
CASSLVGADTQYF
TGTGCCAGCAGCTTAGTTGGGGCAGATACGCAGTATTTT
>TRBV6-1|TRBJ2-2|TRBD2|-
CASSTGPGGLFF
TGTGCCAGCAGTACTGGTCCGGGGGGGCTGTTTTTT
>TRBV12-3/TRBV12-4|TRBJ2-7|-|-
CASSHGLYEQYF
TGTGCCAGCAGTCATGGACTCTACGAGCAGTACTTC
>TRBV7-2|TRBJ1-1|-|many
CATLDSITEAFF
TGTGCCACCCTGGACAGCATCACTGAAGCTTTCTTT
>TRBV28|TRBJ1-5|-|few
CASSPPGTPSNQPQHF
TGTGCCAGCAGTCCCCCCGGGACACCTAGCAATCAGCCCCAGCATTTT
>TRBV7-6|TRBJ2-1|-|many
CASSSGTTYNEQFF
TGTGCCAGCAGCTCCGGGACAACCTACAATGAGCAGTTCTTC
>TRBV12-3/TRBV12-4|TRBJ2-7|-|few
CASSPEGPSYEQYF
TGTGCCAGCAGTCCGGAAGGACCCTCCTACGAGCAGTACTTC
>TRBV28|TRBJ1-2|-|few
CASLGVAWGYTF
TGTGCCAGCTTGGGAGTTGCTTGGGGCTACACCTTC
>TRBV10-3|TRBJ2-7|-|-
CAISETGTYEQYF
TGTGCCATCAGTGAAACAGGGACTTACGAGCAGTACTTC
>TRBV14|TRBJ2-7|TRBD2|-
CASSQDWTVGAGEFYEQYF
TGTGCCAGCAGCCAAGATTGGACTGTGGGAGCGGGAGAATTCTACGAGCAGTACTTC
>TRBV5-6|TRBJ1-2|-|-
CASSFRTIRDGSNYGYTF
TGTGCCAGCAGCTTCAGAACCATCCGAGACGGGAGTAACTATGGCTACACCTTC
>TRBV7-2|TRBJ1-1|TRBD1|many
CASRPQTGLNTEAFF
TGTGCCAGCAGGCCCCAGACAGGGTTGAACACTGAAGCTTTCTTT
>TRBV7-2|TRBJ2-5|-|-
CASSRLLETQYF
TGTGCCAGCAGCCGCCTCCTGGAGACCCAGTACTTC
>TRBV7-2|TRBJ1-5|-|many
CASSFLVGAGQPQHF
TGTGCCAGCAGCTTTTTGGTAGGGGCGGGTCAGCCCCAGCATTTT
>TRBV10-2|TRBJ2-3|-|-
CASSESLGTDTQYF
TGCGCCAGCAGTGAGTCGTTGGGCACAGATACGCAGTATTTT
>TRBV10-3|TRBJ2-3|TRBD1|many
CAISGQGPPDTQYF
TGTGCCATCAGTGGACAGGGACCCCCAGATACGCAGTATTTT
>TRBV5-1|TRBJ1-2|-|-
CASSSSGTAHYGYTF
TGCGCCAGCAGCTCTTCCGGGACGGCTCACTATGGCTACACCTTC
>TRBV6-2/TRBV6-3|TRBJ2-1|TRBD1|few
CASKKSGTGSYNEQFF
TGTGCCAGCAAGAAATCCGGGACAGGGAGCTACAATGAGCAGTTCTTC
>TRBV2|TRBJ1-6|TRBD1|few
CASDRDSPLHF
TGTGCCAGTGACAGGGACTCACCCCTCCACTTT
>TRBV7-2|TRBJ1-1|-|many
CASSRTRHTEAFF
TGTGCCAGCAGCCGTACGCGGCACACTGAAGCTTTCTTT
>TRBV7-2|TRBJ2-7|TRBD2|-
CASSFGRGGRAYEQYF
TGTGCCAGCAGCTTTGGTCGCGGGGGGCGGGCCTACGAGCAGTACTTC
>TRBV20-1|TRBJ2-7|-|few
CSARDNGRGGHEQYF
TGCAGTGCTAGAGATAACGGTAGGGGAGGTCACGAGCAGTACTTC
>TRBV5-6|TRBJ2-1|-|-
CASSLLSRGGNEQFF
TGTGCCAGCAGCTTGTTATCCAGGGGTGGGAATGAGCAGTTCTTC
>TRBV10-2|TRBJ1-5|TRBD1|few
CASSDPPGQGIQPQHF
TGCGCCAGCAGTGACCCCCCGGGACAGGGTATTCAGCCCCAGCATTTT
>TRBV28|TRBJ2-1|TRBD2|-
CASSQLAGPYNEQFF
TGTGCCAGCAGCCAACTAGCGGGCCCTTACAATGAGCAGTTCTTC
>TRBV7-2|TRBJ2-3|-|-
CASTRPGTTDTQYF
TGTGCCAGCACGAGGCCCGGGACCACAGATACGCAGTATTTT
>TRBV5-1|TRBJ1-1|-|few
CASWAQPADTEAFF
TGCGCCAGCTGGGCCCAGCCGGCCGACACTGAAGCTTTCTTT